Listed here are 18 T cell receptor beta chains from one sample, sequenced in a study of T-cell reconstitution after alpha-beta-depleted transplantation in children. During its preparation, the TCRbeta library received unique molecular identifiers. In TCRdb, the PCR reads were re-called with MiXCR into one record per CDR3 protein. The sample lists 600,000 to 800,000 distinct CDR3 sequences; over 10% were seen once. This specimen was PBMCs, taken before TCRalphabeta/CD19-depleted stem cell transplant. These receptors originate from a girl under 10 years old with congenital amegakaryocytic thrombocytopenia, due to receive a stem cell transplant.

V and J are TRBV6-1 and TRBJ1-5; D perhaps matches TRBD1 (5 bases). Germline V lookup: CDR1 MNHNS, CDR2 SASEGT. Trimming left V 5 bases short and J 2 bases short, with 13 bases between. This CDR3 spans 15 amino acids. The CDR3 sequence: CASSPRDRGNQPQHF. DNA for the CDR3: TGTGCCAGCAGTCCCAGGGATCGGGGCAATCAGCCCCAGCATTTT.

The chain combines TRBV7-2 with TRBJ2-2; D ambiguous. The CDR3 has 16 residues. V was pared by 5 bases and J by 6 bases, with 19 bases between. The germline CDR1 and CDR2 sequences are SGHTA and FQGNSA. The CDR3 coding sequence is TGTGCCAGCAGCCCACAAGTGAACTCGGAATCCGGGGAGCTGTTTTTT. Amino acid sequence: CASSPQVNSESGELFF.

There are many counts of this clonotype. The chain joins TRBV5-1 to TRBJ1-5; tentatively, D is TRBD1 (6 bases). CDR1 and CDR2 from the germline V gene are SGHRS and YFSETQ. V dropped 0 bases and J dropped 1 base, with 11 bases sitting between them. The CDR3 has 16 amino acids. The CDR3 sequence: CASSLGPRGSNQPQHF. CDR3 coding DNA: TGCGCCAGCAGCTTGGGCCCCAGGGGCAGCAATCAGCCCCAGCATTTT.

This clonotype was counted many times. The chain joins TRBV11-2 to TRBJ2-2; D is uncertain. The germline V gene encodes CDR1 SGHAT and CDR2 FQNNGV. With 2 bases removed from V and 1 base from J, the gap between germline ends came to 8 bases. This CDR3 comprises 15 residues. The CDR3 bases are TGTGCCAGCAGCTTAAGTGGCTTGAACACCGGGGAGCTGTTTTTT. It codes for CASSLSGLNTGELFF.

This clonotype was found many times. J is TRBJ1-1 and V is TRBV4-1; 12 bases agree with TRBD1. V lost 4 bases, J lost 2 bases, and 8 bases stayed unmatched. Per germline, CDR1 MGHRA and CDR2 YSYEKL. The CDR3 contains 17 residues. The DNA for the CDR3 is TGCGCCAGCAGCCGACAGGGACAGGGGGCCGTTAACACTGAAGCTTTCTTT. Protein sequence: CASSRQGQGAVNTEAFF.

The chain is built from TRBV20-1 and TRBJ2-3; the D is unclear. CDR3 size: 17 residues. V was shortened by 0 bases and J by 0 bases, with 16 bases between the two germline ends. Germline V gives CDR1 DFQATT, CDR2 SNEGSKA (reference sequence). The CDR3 is CSARDMLVGTSTDTQYF. CDR3 in DNA: TGCAGTGCTAGAGATATGTTGGTCGGCACTAGCACAGATACGCAGTATTTT.

This clonotype appeared a few times. This rearrangement joins TRBV11-3 to TRBJ2-1, with D unclear. Trimming left V 1 base short and J 7 bases short, with 14 bases between. The CDR3 extends over 15 amino acids. The germline V gene has CDR1 SGHNT and CDR2 YENEEA. In nucleotides, the CDR3 is TGTGCCAGCAGCTTAGGCGTAGCCCCCAATAATGAGCAGTTCTTC. Protein sequence: CASSLGVAPNNEQFF. The full variable domain, its missing parts supplied by reference TRBV11-3 and TRBJ2-1, is EAGVVQSPRYKIIEKKQPVAFWCNPISGHNTLYWYLQNLGQGPELLIRYENEEAVDDSQLPKDRFSAERLKGVDSTLKIQPAELGDSAVYLCASSLGVAPNNEQFFGPGTRLTVL.

The V call is TRBV7-9, the J call TRBJ2-7; the D is unclear. Germline CDR1 is SEHNR and CDR2 is FQNEAQ (reference sequence). With 3 bases removed from V and 3 bases from J, the gap between germline ends came to 15 bases. This CDR3 comprises 15 residues. For the CDR3, the DNA is TGTGCCAGCAGCTTCGTCTTGGGCTACTACTACGAGCAGTACTTC. Translated, it gives CASSFVLGYYYEQYF. Together with reference TRBV7-9 and TRBJ2-7, the CDR3 gives the full variable domain: DTGVSQNPRHKITKRGQNVTFRCDPISEHNRLYWYRQTLGQGPEFLTYFQNEAQLEKSRLLSDRFSAERPKGSFSTLEIQRTEQGDSAMYLCASSFVLGYYYEQYFGPGTRLTVT.

This clonotype appeared a few times. The CDR3 nucleotides are TGTGCCAGCAGCTCAGGGGGCCTAAGCAATCAGCCCCAGCATTTT. Translation gives CASSSGGLSNQPQHF. The gene calls are TRBV7-1 and TRBJ1-5; TRBD1 is a possible D gene (5 bases). TRBV7-1 falls under the ORF class, with uncertain function. The V and J ends lost 1 base and 1 base respectively, with 8 bases between them. The CDR3 runs 15 residues.

This clonotype was observed many times. This chain joins TRBV28 and TRBJ2-7; 14 nucleotides line up with TRBD2. The V gene end was trimmed by 8 bases and the J gene end by 5 bases; junction bases not matched to a gene: 5. Germline V gives CDR1 MDHEN, CDR2 SYDVKM. The CDR3 extends over 14 amino acids. CDR3 DNA: TGTGCCAGCCTCCAGACTAGCGGGAGGGACGAGCAGTACTTC. Translation: CASLQTSGRDEQYF.

This clonotype appeared a few times. The chain uses TRBV29-1 and TRBJ2-1; tentatively, D is TRBD2 (6 bases). Trimming stripped 6 bases from V and 0 bases from J, with 18 bases between. The germline V gene has CDR1 SQVTM and CDR2 ANQGSEA. The CDR3 sequence is 16 residues long. The CDR3 nucleotides read TGCAGCGTCCCCCCACTAGCTGGGGCCTCCTACAATGAGCAGTTCTTC. Translating it yields CSVPPLAGASYNEQFF.

Comments on this clonotype: Germline and junction disagree at one end, which may indicate a read error. The V gene is TRBV7-9, the J gene TRBJ2-5, with no clear D. Germline CDR1 and CDR2: SEHNR and FQNEAQ (reference sequence). The CDR3 is 15 residues long. DNA of the CDR3: TGTGCCAGCAGCACAGCTCCTCGCGGTCTGGAGACCCGGTACTTC. Translating gives CASSTAPRGLETRYF. Filled out from reference TRBV7-9 and TRBJ2-5, the complete variable domain reads DTGVSQNPRHKITKRGQNVTFRCDPISEHNRLYWYRQTLGQGPEFLTYFQNEAQLEKSRLLSDRFSAERPKGSFSTLEIQRTEQGDSAMYLCASSTAPRGLETRYFGPGTRLLVL.

There are many counts of this clonotype. This chain links TRBV7-6 with TRBJ1-6, with D uncertain. Germline values: CDR1 SGHVS, CDR2 FNYEAQ. Trimming removed 1 base from V and 8 bases from J, with 6 bases in between. The CDR3 extends over 13 amino acids. The DNA of the CDR3 is TGTGCCAGCAGCTTAGAGATGGATTCACCCCTCCACTTT. It codes for CASSLEMDSPLHF.

In this sample, this clonotype turned up a few times. The chain couples TRBV15 to TRBJ2-1; D might be TRBD1 or TRBD2, each matching 5 bases. Trimming cost V 8 bases and J 8 bases, with 13 bases left between them. Germline loops: CDR1 LNHNV, CDR2 YYDKDF (reference sequence). CDR3 size: 12 residues. The CDR3 sequence: CATGTLGYEQFF. The CDR3 bases are TGTGCCACCGGGACCCTAGGCTATGAGCAGTTCTTC.

This clonotype was recorded many times. The CDR3 DNA follows: TGTGCCAGCAGGGTCTCACTCAGCCGGGATGGCTACACCTTC. Translated: CASRVSLSRDGYTF. The chain employs TRBV6-1 and TRBJ1-2, with unresolved D. The germline CDR1 and CDR2 sequences are MNHNS and SASEGT. The V and J ends lost 6 bases and 6 bases respectively, with 17 bases between them. CDR3 length: 14 amino acids.

This clonotype was counted ten times or more. The chain carries TRBV28 and TRBJ2-7, with D uncertain. Per germline, CDR1 MDHEN and CDR2 SYDVKM. This CDR3 region has 12 residues. V shed 6 bases and J shed 9 bases, with 15 bases lying between them. Here the CDR3 reads CASRSQEPLQYF. The CDR3 bases are TGTGCCAGCAGGTCTCAGGAACCTTTGCAGTACTTC.

The rearrangement links TRBV7-6 to TRBJ1-1; D gene ambiguous. CDR1 and CDR2 (germline): SGHVS, FNYEAQ. Deletions cut 4 bases from V and 8 bases from J, with 14 bases between. CDR3 size: 13 residues. CDR3 in amino acids: CASSSRRYSEAFF. DNA of the CDR3: TGTGCCAGCAGCTCACGTAGATATAGCGAAGCTTTCTTT.

In its sample, this clonotype was seen once. Written as DNA, the CDR3 is TGCAGCGTGAGCAGCTGGGGAGAGACCCAGTACTTC. Its translation is CSVSSWGETQYF. The V call is TRBV29-1, the J call TRBJ2-5, with D unresolved. This CDR3 region has 12 residues. Germline V lookup: CDR1 SQVTM, CDR2 ANQGSEA. The V end was cut by 6 bases, the J end by 4 bases, with 12 bases between.